This is a list of T cell receptor beta chains from one sample in a study of post-analysis software for immune sequencing data. TCRdb re-called the PCR reads with MiXCR, one entry per CDR3 protein. The sample records about 810,000 distinct CDR3 sequences, 53% being singletons. Sequencing input: blood. These receptors came from a girl aged 10 to 17 with multiple sclerosis. CDR3s include the opening cysteine and the closing phenylalanine or tryptophan. A D gene is named only where the DNA matches it firmly. Some rows have no size entry. The others give once, few or many, or a class for an expanded clone.

clone size,V gene,J gene,D gene,CDR3 protein,CDR3 DNA
-,TRBV15,TRBJ2-7,-,CATSRTGSLAYEQYF,TGTGCCACCAGCAGAACCGGGTCCCTAGCCTACGAGCAGTACTTC
-,TRBV12-3/TRBV12-4,TRBJ1-5,-,CASRPDGVGQPQHF,TGTGCCAGCAGGCCCGACGGGGTCGGTCAGCCCCAGCATTTT
-,TRBV5-6,TRBJ2-2,TRBD1,CASRSGTGATGELFF,TGTGCCAGCAGGTCCGGGACAGGGGCCACCGGGGAGCTGTTTTTT
few,TRBV29-1,TRBJ2-1,TRBD2,CSVVQSGRGNEQFF,TGCAGCGTTGTACAGAGCGGGAGGGGCAATGAGCAGTTCTTC
once,TRBV7-2,TRBJ1-5,-,CASSLSINSNQPQHF,TGTGCCAGCAGCTTAAGTATCAATAGCAATCAGCCCCAGCATTTT
-,TRBV20-1,TRBJ2-5,TRBD2,CSAHRRGLAGYSETQYF,TGCAGTGCCCACCGGAGGGGACTAGCGGGATACTCGGAGACCCAGTACTTC
-,TRBV29-1,TRBJ2-7,-,CSVELDRWNFEGYEQYF,TGCAGCGTTGAATTAGACAGGTGGAACTTTGAGGGCTACGAGCAGTACTTC
-,TRBV20-1,TRBJ2-5,TRBD2,CSARGRAGVQETQYF,TGCAGTGCTCGTGGGCGAGCGGGAGTACAAGAGACCCAGTACTTC
-,TRBV20-1,TRBJ2-1,-,CSASADSSYNEQFF,TGCAGTGCTAGTGCGGATAGCTCCTACAATGAGCAGTTCTTC
-,TRBV9,TRBJ2-2,TRBD2,CASSASGGNTGELFF,TGTGCCAGCAGCGCTAGCGGGGGGAACACCGGGGAGCTGTTTTTT